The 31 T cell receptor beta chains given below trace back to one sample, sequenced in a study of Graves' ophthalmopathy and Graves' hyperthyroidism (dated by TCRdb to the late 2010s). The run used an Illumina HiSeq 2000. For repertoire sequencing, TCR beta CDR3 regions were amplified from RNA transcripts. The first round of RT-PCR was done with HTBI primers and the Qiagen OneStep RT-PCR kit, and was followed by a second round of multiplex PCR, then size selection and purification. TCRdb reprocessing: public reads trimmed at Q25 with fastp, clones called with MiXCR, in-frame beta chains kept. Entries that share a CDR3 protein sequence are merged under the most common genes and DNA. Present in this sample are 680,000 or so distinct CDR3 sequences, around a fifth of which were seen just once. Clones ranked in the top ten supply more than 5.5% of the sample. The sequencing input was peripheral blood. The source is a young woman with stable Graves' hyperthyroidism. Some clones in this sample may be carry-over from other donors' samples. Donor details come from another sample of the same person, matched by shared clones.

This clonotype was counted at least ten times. The CDR3 is CSARDRARGETQYF. DNA for the CDR3: TGCAGTGCTAGAGACCGGGCCAGAGGGGAGACCCAGTACTTC. The chain couples TRBV20-1 to TRBJ2-5; TRBD2 is a possible D gene (5 bases). The CDR3 covers 14 residues. Trimming cost V 0 bases and J 5 bases, with 13 bases left between them. Per the germline V gene, CDR1 is DFQATT and CDR2 is SNEGSKA (reference sequence).

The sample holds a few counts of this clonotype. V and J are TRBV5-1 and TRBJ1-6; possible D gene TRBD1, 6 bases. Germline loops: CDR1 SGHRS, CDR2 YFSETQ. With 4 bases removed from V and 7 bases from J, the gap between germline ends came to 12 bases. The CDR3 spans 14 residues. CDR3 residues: CASSPGQRNSPLHF. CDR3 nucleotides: TGCGCCAGCAGCCCGGGACAAAGAAATTCACCCCTCCACTTT.

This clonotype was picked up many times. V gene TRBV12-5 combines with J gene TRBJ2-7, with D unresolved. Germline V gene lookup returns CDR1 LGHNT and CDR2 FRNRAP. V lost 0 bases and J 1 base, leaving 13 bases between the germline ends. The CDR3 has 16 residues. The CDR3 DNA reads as TGTGCTAGTGGTTTGGTACCGGGTTCGGATTCCTACGAGCAGTACTTC. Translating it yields CASGLVPGSDSYEQYF.

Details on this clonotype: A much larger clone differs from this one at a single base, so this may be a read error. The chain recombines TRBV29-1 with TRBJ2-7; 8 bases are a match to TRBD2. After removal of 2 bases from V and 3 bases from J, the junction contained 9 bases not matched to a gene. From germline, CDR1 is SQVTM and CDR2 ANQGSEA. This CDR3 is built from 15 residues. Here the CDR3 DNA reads TGCAGCGTTGAATGTGGGGCGGGGGGTATCTACGAGCAGTACTTC. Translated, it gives CSVECGAGGIYEQYF.

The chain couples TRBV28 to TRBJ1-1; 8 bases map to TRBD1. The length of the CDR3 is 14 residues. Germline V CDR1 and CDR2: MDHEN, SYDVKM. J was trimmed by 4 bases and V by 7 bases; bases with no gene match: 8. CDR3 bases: TGTGCCAGCACCCCGGGACAGGTGCCCACTGAAGCTTTCTTT. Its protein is CASTPGQVPTEAFF.

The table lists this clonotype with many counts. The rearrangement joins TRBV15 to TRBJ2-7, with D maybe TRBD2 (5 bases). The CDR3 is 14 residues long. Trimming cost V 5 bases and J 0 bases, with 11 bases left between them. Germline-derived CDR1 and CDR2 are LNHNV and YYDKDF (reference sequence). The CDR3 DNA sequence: TGTGCCACCAGCCGGGATTTGAGCTCCTACGAGCAGTACTTC. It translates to CATSRDLSSYEQYF.

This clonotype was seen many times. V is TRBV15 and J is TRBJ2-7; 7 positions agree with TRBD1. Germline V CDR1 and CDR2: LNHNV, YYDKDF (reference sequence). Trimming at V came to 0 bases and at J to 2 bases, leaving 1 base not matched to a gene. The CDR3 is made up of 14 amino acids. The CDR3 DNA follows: TGTGCCACCAGCAGAGATCAGGGGGCCTACGAGCAGTACTTC. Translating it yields CATSRDQGAYEQYF. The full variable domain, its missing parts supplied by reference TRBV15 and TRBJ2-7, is DAMVIQNPRYQVTQFGKPVTLSCSQTLNHNVMYWYQQKSSQAPKLLFHYYDKDFNNEADTPDNFQSRRPNTSFCFLDIRSPGLGDTAMYLCATSRDQGAYEQYFGPGTRLTVT.

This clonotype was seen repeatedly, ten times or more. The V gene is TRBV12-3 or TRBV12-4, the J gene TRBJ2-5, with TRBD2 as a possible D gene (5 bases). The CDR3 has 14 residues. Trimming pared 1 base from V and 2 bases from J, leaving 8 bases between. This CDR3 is CASSLDRTQETQYF. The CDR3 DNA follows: TGTGCCAGCAGTTTAGACCGGACTCAAGAGACCCAGTACTTC.

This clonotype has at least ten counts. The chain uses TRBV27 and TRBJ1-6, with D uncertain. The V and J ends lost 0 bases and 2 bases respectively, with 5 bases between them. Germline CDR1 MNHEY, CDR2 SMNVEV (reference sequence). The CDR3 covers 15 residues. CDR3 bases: TGTGCCAGCAGTTTATCAGGGCCCTATAATTCACCCCTCCACTTT. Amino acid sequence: CASSLSGPYNSPLHF.

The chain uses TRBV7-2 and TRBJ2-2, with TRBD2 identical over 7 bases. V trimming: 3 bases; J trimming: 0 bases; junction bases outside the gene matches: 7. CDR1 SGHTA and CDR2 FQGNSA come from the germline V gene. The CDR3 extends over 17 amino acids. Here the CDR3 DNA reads TGTGCCAGCAGCTTTAGCGGGTCGGCCCCGAACACCGGGGAGCTGTTTTTT. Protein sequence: CASSFSGSAPNTGELFF.

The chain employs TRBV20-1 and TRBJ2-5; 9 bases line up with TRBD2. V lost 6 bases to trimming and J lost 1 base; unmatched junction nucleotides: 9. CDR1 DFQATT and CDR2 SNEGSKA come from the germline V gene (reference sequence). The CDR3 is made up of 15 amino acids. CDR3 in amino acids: CSAPLAGPFQETQYF. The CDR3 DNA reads TGCAGTGCCCCACTAGCGGGTCCATTCCAAGAGACCCAGTACTTC.

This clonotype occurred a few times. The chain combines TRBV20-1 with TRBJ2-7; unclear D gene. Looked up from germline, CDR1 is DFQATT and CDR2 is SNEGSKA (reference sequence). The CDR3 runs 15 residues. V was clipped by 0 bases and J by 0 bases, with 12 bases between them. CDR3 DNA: TGCAGTGCTAGAGATCAAGTGTTGAGCTCCTACGAGCAGTACTTC. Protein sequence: CSARDQVLSSYEQYF.

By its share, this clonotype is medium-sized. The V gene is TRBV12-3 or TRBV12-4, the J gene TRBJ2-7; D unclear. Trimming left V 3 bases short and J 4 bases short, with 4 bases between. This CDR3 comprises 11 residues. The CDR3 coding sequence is TGTGCCAGCAGTTTGGGTTACGAGCAGTACTTC. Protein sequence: CASSLGYEQYF.

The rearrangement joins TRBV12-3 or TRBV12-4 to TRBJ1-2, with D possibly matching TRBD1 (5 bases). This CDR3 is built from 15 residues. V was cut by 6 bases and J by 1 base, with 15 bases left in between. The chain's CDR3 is CASSHRETDNYGYTF. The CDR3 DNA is TGTGCCAGCAGCCACCGGGAGACAGATAACTATGGCTACACCTTC.

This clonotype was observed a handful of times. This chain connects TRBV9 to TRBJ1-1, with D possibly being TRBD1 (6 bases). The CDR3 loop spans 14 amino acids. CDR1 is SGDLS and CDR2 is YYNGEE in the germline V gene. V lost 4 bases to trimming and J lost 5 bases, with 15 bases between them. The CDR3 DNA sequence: TGTGCCAGCAGCCCAGGGCCCCAGGGGACTGAAGCTTTCTTT. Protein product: CASSPGPQGTEAFF.

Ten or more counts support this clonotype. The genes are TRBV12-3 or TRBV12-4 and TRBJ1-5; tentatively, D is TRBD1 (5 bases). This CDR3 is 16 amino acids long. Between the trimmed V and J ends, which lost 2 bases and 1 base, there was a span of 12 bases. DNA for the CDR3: TGTGCCAGCAGTTTATCCGGGGGTTTGAGCAATCAGCCCCAGCATTTT. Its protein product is CASSLSGGLSNQPQHF.

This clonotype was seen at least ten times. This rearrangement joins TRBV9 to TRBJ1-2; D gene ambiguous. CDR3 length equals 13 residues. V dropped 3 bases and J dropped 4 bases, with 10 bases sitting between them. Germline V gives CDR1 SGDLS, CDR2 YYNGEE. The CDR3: CASSGGGSYGYTF. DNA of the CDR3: TGTGCCAGCAGCGGGGGAGGTAGCTATGGCTACACCTTC.

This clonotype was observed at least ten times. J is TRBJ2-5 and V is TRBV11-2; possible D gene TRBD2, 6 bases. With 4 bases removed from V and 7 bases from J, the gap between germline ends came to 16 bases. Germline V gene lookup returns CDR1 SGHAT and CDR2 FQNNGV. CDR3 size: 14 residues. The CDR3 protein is CASSSSPLRGTQYF. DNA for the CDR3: TGTGCCAGCAGCTCCTCACCACTGCGGGGGACCCAGTACTTC.

The CDR3, as DNA: TGTGCCAGCAGTCCGGGACTAGTCCAGGAGACCCAGTACTTC. It codes for CASSPGLVQETQYF. The chain carries TRBV27 and TRBJ2-5; 8 bases match TRBD2. This CDR3 is built from 14 residues. The V gene's germline CDR1 is MNHEY and CDR2 SMNVEV (reference sequence). The ends lost 5 bases at V and 5 bases at J; junction bases unmatched: 7.

This chain's CDR3 is CASSVAGRTYGYTF. CDR3 bases: TGTGCCAGCAGCGTAGCGGGGAGGACCTATGGCTACACCTTC. The gene calls are TRBV9 and TRBJ1-2, with D unresolved. CDR3 length equals 14 residues. The germline V and J ends were trimmed by 0 bases and 4 bases, with 10 bases remaining between them. Germline V gives CDR1 SGDLS, CDR2 YYNGEE.

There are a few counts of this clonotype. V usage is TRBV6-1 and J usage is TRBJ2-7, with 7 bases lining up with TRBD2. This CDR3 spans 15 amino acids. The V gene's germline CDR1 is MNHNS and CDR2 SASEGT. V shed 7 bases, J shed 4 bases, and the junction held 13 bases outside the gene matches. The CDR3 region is CASTPRGGSSYEQYF. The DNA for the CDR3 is TGTGCCAGCACCCCTCGAGGCGGGAGTTCTTACGAGCAGTACTTC.

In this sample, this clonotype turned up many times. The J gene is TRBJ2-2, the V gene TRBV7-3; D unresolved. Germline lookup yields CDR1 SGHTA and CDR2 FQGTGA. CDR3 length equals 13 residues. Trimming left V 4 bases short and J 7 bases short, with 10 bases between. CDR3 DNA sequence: TGTGCCAGCAGCTCTAGGGAAGGCGGGGAGCTGTTTTTT. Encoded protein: CASSSREGGELFF.

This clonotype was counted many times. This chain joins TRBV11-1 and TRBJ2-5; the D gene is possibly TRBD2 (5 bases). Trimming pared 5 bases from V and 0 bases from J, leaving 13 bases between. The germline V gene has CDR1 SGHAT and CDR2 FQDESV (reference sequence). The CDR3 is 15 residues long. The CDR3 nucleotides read TGTGCCAGCAGCCGACGGACTGGCAACCAAGAGACCCAGTACTTC. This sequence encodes CASSRRTGNQETQYF.

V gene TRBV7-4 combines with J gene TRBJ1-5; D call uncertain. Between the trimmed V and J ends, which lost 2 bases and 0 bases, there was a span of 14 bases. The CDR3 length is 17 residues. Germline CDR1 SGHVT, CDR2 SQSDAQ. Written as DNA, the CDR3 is TGTGCCAGCAGCTTACCTCTTTCAGTTTATAGCAATCAGCCCCAGCATTTT. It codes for CASSLPLSVYSNQPQHF.

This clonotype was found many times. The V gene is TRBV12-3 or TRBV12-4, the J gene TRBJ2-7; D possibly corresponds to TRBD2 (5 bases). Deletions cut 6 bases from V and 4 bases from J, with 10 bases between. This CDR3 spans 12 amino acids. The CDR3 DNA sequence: TGTGCCAGCAGCACACTAGTTTACGAGCAGTACTTC. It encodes CASSTLVYEQYF.

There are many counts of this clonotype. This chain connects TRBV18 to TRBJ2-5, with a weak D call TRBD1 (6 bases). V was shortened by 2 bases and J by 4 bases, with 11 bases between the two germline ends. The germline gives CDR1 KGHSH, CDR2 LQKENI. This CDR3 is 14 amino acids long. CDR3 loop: CASSPDGQPETQYF. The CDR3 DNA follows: TGTGCCAGCTCACCAGACGGACAGCCAGAGACCCAGTACTTC. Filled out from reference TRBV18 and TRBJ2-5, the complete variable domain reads NAGVMQNPRHLVRRRGQEARLRCSPMKGHSHVYWYRQLPEEGLKFMVYLQKENIIDESGMPKERFSAEFPKEGPSILRIQQVVRGDSAAYFCASSPDGQPETQYFGPGTRLLVL.

CDR3 bases: TGTGCCAGCAGTGCCGGGACTCCCGCCTACGAGCAGTACTTC. Its protein is CASSAGTPAYEQYF. This chain connects TRBV9 to TRBJ2-7, with D maybe TRBD2 (6 bases). The CDR3 is made up of 14 amino acids. V was trimmed by 5 bases and J by 2 bases, leaving 14 bases between them. Germline V gene sequence: CDR1 SGDLS, CDR2 YYNGEE.

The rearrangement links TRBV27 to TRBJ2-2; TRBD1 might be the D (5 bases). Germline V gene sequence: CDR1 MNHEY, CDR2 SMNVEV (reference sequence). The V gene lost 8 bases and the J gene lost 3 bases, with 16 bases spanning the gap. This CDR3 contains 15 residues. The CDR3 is CASRLGQGYTGELFF. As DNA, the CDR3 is TGTGCCAGCCGTCTGGGGCAGGGCTACACCGGGGAGCTGTTTTTT.

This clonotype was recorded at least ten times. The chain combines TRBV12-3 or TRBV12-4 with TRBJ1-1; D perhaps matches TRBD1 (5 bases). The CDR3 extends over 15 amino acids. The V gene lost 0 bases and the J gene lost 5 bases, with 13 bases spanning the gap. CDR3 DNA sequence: TGTGCCAGCAGTTTAGCTCGGGGCATGTGGACTGAAGCTTTCTTT. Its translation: CASSLARGMWTEAFF.

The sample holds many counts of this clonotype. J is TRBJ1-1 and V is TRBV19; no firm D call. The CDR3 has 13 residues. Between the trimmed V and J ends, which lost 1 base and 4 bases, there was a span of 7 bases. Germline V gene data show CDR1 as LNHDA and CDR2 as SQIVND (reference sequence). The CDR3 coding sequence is TGTGCCAGTAGTATAGGACACAGCACTGAAGCTTTCTTT. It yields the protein CASSIGHSTEAFF. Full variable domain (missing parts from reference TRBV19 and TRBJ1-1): DGGITQSPKYLFRKEGQNVTLSCEQNLNHDAMYWYRQDPGQGLRLIYYSQIVNDFQKGDIAEGYSVSREKKESFPLTVTSAQKNPTAFYLCASSIGHSTEAFFGQGTRLTVV.

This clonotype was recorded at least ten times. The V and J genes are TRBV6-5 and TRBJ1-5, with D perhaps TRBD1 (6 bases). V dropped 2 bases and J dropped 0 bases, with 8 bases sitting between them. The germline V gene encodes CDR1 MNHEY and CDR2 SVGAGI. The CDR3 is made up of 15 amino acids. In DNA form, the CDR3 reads TGTGCCAGCAGTTACATAGGGGGTAGCAATCAGCCCCAGCATTTT. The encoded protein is CASSYIGGSNQPQHF.